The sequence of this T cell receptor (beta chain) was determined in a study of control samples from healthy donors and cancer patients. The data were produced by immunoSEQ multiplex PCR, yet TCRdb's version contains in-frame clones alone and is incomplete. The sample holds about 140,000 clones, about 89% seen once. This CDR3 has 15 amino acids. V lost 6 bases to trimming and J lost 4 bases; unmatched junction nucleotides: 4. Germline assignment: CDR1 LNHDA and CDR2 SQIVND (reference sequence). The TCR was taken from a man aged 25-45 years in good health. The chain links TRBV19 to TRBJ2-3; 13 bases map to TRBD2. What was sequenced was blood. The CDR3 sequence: CASRLLAGGPDTQYF. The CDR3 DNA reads TGTGCCAGTAGGCTACTAGCGGGAGGGCCAGATACGCAGTATTTT.